Following are 13 T cell receptor beta chains from one sample sequenced in a study of blood T cell repertoires in COVID-19. The method was immunoSEQ multiplex PCR; TCRdb's version includes in-frame clones alone and lacks a portion of them. The table lists approximately 200,000 clones, roughly 87% of them singletons, with about 2.2% in the top ten. Source material: PBMCs or T cells enriched from blood (not recorded which). These receptors originate from a woman in her thirties who had recovered from COVID-19.

This chain uses TRBV4-3 with TRBJ2-3; possible D gene TRBD2, 6 bases. The V end lost 0 bases, the J end lost 4 bases, and 11 bases lay between the germline ends. Germline V gene lookup returns CDR1 LGHNA and CDR2 YSLEER. This CDR3 is built from 15 residues. In nucleotides, the CDR3 is TGCGCCAGCAGCCAAGACGGGGGACCCGCAGATACGCAGTATTTT. Its protein product is CASSQDGGPADTQYF.

CDR3 sequence (DNA): TGTGCCACCAGCAGGCGAGAGCCTAATGGCTACACCTTC. It is translated as CATSRREPNGYTF. The chain recombines TRBV15 with TRBJ1-2, with no clear D. Germline loops: CDR1 LNHNV, CDR2 YYDKDF (reference sequence). The CDR3 covers 13 residues. V lost 3 bases, J lost 6 bases, and 11 bases lay in between.

The chain joins TRBV7-2 to TRBJ2-5; 8 bases line up with TRBD2. Per germline, CDR1 SGHTA and CDR2 FQGNSA. The CDR3 runs to 15 residues. V trimming: 5 bases; J trimming: 5 bases; junction bases outside the gene matches: 10. The DNA of the CDR3 is TGTGCCAGCAGCCCCACCGGCGGGAGGCGGGAGACCCAGTACTTC. Translating it yields CASSPTGGRRETQYF.

V is TRBV18 and J is TRBJ1-2, with D possibly matching TRBD1 (6 bases). CDR1 KGHSH and CDR2 LQKENI come from the germline V gene. The CDR3 consists of 15 residues. The V end was cut by 2 bases, the J end by 4 bases, with 14 bases between. CDR3 DNA sequence: TGTGCCAGCTCACCATCCGCAGGGGACCCCTATGGCTACACCTTC. Its protein is CASSPSAGDPYGYTF.

V usage is TRBV7-6 and J usage is TRBJ2-7, with 8 nucleotides matching TRBD2. The CDR3 is 14 amino acids. Germline CDR1 and CDR2: SGHVS and FNYEAQ. V shed 3 bases, J shed 0 bases, and the junction held 1 base outside the gene matches. In nucleotides, the CDR3 is TGTGCCAGCAGCTTTAGCGGGGACTCCTACGAGCAGTACTTC. It yields the protein CASSFSGDSYEQYF.

The chain is built from TRBV10-3 and TRBJ2-7; 7 nucleotides align to TRBD2. There are 11 residues in the CDR3. The J segment lost 4 bases and the V segment lost 8 bases, leaving 2 bases of the junction unmatched. The germline V gene has CDR1 ENHRY and CDR2 SYGVKD. The CDR3 sequence is CAIGGGYEQYF. In nucleotides, the CDR3 is TGTGCCATCGGGGGGGGTTACGAGCAGTACTTC.

V usage is TRBV4-3 and J usage is TRBJ2-2; no firm D call. Germline V gene data show CDR1 as LGHNA and CDR2 as YSLEER. This CDR3 contains 16 residues. V was shortened by 1 base and J by 0 bases, with 9 bases between the two germline ends. The CDR3 nucleotides read TGCGCCAGCAGCCAAGCCCACACCACGAACACCGGGGAGCTGTTTTTT. Amino acid sequence: CASSQAHTTNTGELFF.

This chain links TRBV4-3 with TRBJ1-4; tentatively, D is TRBD1 (6 bases). The CDR3 is made up of 12 amino acids. The V gene lost 6 bases and the J gene lost 6 bases, with 8 bases spanning the gap. CDR1 and CDR2 from the germline V gene are LGHNA and YSLEER. DNA of the CDR3: TGCGCCAGCAGGCGGACAGATGAAAAACTGTTTTTT. Amino acids: CASRRTDEKLFF.

The chain is built from TRBV4-2 and TRBJ2-5; possible D gene TRBD2, 6 bases. The CDR3 runs to 14 residues. V gave up 0 bases and J gave up 9 bases, with 14 bases separating them. CDR1 is LGHNA and CDR2 is YNFKEQ in the germline V gene. This chain's CDR3 is CASSQDPGSEAQYF. Written as DNA, the CDR3 is TGTGCCAGCAGCCAAGATCCCGGGAGCGAGGCCCAGTACTTC.

The chain joins TRBV18 to TRBJ2-6; TRBD2 aligns across 9 bases. Germline trimming cut 1 base from V and 0 bases from J; bases unmatched to any gene: 4. Germline V CDR1 and CDR2: KGHSH, LQKENI. The CDR3 covers 18 residues. The CDR3 spells CASSPRAGGSSGANVLTF. CDR3 coding DNA: TGTGCCAGCTCACCACGAGCGGGAGGAAGCTCTGGGGCCAACGTCCTGACTTTC.

V is TRBV11-3 and J is TRBJ2-7; D not certain. This CDR3 has 11 residues. From germline, CDR1 is SGHNT and CDR2 YENEEA. Trimming took 8 bases from V and 4 from J, leaving 9 bases between them. CDR3 region: CASGVGYEQYF. DNA of the CDR3: TGTGCCAGCGGAGTGGGTTACGAGCAGTACTTC.

This clone was counted at least ten times. V usage is TRBV6-5 and J usage is TRBJ2-7; D perhaps matches TRBD1 (6 bases). Trimming left V 7 bases short and J 3 bases short, with 10 bases between. This CDR3 region has 12 residues. Germline-derived CDR1 and CDR2 are MNHEY and SVGAGI. CDR3 protein: CASNKGDYEQYF. The CDR3 DNA reads as TGTGCCAGCAATAAGGGGGACTACGAGCAGTACTTC.

The J gene is TRBJ1-2, the V gene TRBV6-1; D perhaps matches TRBD1 (5 bases). V was clipped by 4 bases and J by 1 base, with 19 bases between them. This CDR3 contains 17 residues. Germline CDR1 reads MNHNS; CDR2 reads SASEGT. For the CDR3, the DNA is TGTGCCAGCAGTGGGGGCTGGGGCCATGCTATTAACTATGGCTACACCTTC. This sequence encodes CASSGGWGHAINYGYTF.